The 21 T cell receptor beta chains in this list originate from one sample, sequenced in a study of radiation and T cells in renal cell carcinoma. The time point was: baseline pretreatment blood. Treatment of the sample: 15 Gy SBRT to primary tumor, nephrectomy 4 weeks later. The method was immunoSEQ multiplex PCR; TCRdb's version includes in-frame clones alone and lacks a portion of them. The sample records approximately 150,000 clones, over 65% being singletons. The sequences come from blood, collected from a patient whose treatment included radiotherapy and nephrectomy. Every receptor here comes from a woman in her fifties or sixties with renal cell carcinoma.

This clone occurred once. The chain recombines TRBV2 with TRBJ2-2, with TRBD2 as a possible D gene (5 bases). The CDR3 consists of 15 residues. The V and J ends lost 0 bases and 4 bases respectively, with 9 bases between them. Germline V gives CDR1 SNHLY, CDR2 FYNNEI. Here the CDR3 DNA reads TGTGCCAGCAGTGAAGCGCGGACTTCCACCGGGGAGCTGTTTTTT. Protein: CASSEARTSTGELFF.

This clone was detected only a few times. This chain's CDR3 is CSAIPSYEAFF. CDR3 in DNA: TGCAGTGCGATCCCTTCTTACGAAGCTTTCTTT. The chain joins TRBV20-1 to TRBJ1-1; D remains unclear. The germline CDR1 and CDR2 sequences are DFQATT and SNEGSKA (reference sequence). V lost 6 bases, J lost 8 bases, and 13 bases lay in between. The CDR3 spans 11 residues.

The CDR3 is CASSLMREDGYTF. DNA of the CDR3: TGTGCCAGCAGCTTAATGCGCGAGGATGGCTACACCTTC. The J gene is TRBJ1-2, the V gene TRBV7-2; the D is unclear. Germline V gives CDR1 SGHTA, CDR2 FQGNSA. Between the trimmed V and J ends, which lost 2 bases and 6 bases, there was a span of 10 bases. There are 13 residues in the CDR3.

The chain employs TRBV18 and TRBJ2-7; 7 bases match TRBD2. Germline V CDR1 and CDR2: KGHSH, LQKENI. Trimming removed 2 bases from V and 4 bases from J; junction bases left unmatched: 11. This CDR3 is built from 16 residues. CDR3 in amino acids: CASSPWEGGDSYEQYF. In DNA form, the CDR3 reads TGTGCCAGCTCACCATGGGAGGGCGGGGATTCGTACGAGCAGTACTTC.

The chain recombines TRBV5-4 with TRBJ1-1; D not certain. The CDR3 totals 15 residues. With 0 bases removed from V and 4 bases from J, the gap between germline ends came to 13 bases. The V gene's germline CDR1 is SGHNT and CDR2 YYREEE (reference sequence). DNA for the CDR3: TGTGCCAGCAGCTTGGCTAGCCGTTGGGCCACTGAAGCTTTCTTT. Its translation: CASSLASRWATEAFF.

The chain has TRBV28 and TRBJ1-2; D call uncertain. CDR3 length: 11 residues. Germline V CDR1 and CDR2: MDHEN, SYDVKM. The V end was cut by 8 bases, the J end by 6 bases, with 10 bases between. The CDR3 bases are TGTGCCAGCTCGGGCCCGCATGGCTACACCTTC. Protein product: CASSGPHGYTF.

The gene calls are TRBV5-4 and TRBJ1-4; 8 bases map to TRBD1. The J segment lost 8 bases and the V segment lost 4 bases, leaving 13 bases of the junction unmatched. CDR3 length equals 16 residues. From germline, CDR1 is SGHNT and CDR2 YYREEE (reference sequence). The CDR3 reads CASSRGTGARMEKLFF. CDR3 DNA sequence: TGTGCCAGCAGCAGGGGGACAGGAGCTCGCATGGAAAAACTGTTTTTT.

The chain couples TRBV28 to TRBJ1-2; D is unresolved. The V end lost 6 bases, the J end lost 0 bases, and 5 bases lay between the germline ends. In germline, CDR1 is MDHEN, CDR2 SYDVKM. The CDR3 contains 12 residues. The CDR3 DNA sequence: TGTGCCAGCAGGCCTCCTAACTATGGCTACACCTTC. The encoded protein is CASRPPNYGYTF.

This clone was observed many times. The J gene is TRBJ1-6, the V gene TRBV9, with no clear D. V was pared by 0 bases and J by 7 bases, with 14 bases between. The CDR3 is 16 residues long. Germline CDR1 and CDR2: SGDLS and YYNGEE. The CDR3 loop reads CASSVAPSPGNSPLHF. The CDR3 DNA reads TGTGCCAGCAGCGTAGCCCCCTCCCCGGGAAATTCACCCCTCCACTTT.

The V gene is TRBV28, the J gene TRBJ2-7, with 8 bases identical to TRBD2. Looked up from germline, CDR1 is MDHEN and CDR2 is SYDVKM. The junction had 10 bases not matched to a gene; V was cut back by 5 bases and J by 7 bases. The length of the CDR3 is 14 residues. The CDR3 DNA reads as TGTGCCAGCAGTCCAAGCGGGGGAAAAGGAGAGCAGTACTTC. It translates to CASSPSGGKGEQYF.

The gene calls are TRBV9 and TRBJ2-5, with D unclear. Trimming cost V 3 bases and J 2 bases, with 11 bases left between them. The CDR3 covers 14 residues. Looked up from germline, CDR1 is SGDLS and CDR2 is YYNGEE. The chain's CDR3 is CASSGSPIQETQYF. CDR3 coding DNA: TGTGCCAGCAGCGGGAGCCCAATACAAGAGACCCAGTACTTC.

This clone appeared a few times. In DNA form, the CDR3 reads TGCGCCAGCAGGACGACAGGGATTTATAATTCACCCCTCCACTTT. Its translation: CASRTTGIYNSPLHF. V is TRBV10-1 and J is TRBJ1-6; TRBD1 matches at 7 bases. The CDR3 runs 15 residues. The J segment lost 4 bases and the V segment lost 6 bases, leaving 6 bases of the junction unmatched. Germline V lookup: CDR1 WNHNN, CDR2 SYGVQD (reference sequence).

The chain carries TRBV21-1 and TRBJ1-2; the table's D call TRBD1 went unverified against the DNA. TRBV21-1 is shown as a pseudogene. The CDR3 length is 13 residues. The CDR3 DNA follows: TGTGCCAGCAGCAAAGGAACAGGGGATGGCTACACCTTC. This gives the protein CASSKGTGDGYTF.

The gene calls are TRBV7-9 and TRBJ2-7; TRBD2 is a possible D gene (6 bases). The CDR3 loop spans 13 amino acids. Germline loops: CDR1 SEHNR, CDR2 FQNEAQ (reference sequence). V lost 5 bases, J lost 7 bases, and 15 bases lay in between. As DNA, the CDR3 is TGTGCCAGCAGCCGGGGGTTATCATGGGAGCAGTACTTC. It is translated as CASSRGLSWEQYF. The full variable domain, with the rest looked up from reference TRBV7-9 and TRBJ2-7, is DTGVSQNPRHKITKRGQNVTFRCDPISEHNRLYWYRQTLGQGPEFLTYFQNEAQLEKSRLLSDRFSAERPKGSFSTLEIQRTEQGDSAMYLCASSRGLSWEQYFGPGTRLTVT.

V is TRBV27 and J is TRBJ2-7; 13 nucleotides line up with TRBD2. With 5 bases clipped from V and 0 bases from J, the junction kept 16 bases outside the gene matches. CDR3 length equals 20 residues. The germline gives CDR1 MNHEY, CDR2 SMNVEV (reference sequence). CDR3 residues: CASSPGTSGAASRSSYEQYF. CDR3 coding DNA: TGTGCCAGCAGTCCGGGGACTAGCGGGGCAGCCAGCAGGAGCTCCTACGAGCAGTACTTC.

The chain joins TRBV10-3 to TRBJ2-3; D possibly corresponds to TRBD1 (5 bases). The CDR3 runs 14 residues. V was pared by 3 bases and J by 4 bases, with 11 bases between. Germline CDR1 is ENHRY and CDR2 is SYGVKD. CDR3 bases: TGTGCCATCAGTGAAATCCAGGGCCCAGATACGCAGTATTTT. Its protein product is CAISEIQGPDTQYF.

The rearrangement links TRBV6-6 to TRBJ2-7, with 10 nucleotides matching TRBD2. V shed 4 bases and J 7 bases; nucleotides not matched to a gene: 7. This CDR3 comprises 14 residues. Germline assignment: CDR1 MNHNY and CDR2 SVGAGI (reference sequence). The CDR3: CASSLAGGRREQYF. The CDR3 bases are TGTGCCAGCAGTTTAGCGGGGGGCCGAAGAGAGCAGTACTTC.

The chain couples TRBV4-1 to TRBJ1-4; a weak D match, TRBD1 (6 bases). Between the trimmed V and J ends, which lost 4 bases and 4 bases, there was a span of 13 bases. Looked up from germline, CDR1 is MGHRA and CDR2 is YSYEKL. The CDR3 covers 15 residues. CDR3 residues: CASSLKDRNNEKLFF. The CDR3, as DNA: TGCGCCAGCAGCCTTAAAGACAGGAATAATGAAAAACTGTTTTTT.

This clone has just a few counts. This chain's CDR3 is CASNSGYATNEKLFF. The CDR3 nucleotides are TGTGCCAGTAATTCCGGATATGCAACTAATGAAAAACTGTTTTTT. The J gene is TRBJ1-4, the V gene TRBV19; no firm D call. V shed 7 bases and J shed 0 bases, with 12 bases lying between them. The germline V gene encodes CDR1 LNHDA and CDR2 SQIVND (reference sequence). The CDR3 runs 15 residues.

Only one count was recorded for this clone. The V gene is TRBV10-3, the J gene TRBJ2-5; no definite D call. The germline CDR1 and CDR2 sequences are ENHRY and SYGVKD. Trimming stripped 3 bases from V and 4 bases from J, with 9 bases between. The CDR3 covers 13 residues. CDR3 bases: TGTGCCATCAGTGAAGGCCTAGGAGAGACCCAGTACTTC. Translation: CAISEGLGETQYF.

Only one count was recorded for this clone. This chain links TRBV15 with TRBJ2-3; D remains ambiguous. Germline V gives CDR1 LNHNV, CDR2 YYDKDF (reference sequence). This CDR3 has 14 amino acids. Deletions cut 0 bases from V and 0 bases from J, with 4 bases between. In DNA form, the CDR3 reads TGTGCCACCAGCAGAGAGATGAGCACAGATACGCAGTATTTT. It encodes CATSREMSTDTQYF.